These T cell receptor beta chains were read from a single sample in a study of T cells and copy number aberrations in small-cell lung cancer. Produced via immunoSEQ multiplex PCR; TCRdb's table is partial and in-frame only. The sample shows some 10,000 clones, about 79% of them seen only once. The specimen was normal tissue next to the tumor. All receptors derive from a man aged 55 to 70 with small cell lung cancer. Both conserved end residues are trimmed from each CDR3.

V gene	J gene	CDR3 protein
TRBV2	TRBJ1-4	ASSESGTEGEKLF
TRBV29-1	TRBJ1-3	SVEGSGNTIY
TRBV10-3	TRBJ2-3	AISEDRSDTQY
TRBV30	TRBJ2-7	AWSNGGSIYEQY
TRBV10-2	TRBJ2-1	ASSGRRDYNEQF
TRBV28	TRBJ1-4	ASTSGSGPNEKLF
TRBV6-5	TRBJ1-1	ASRGWGVNTEAF
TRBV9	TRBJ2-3	ASSVETSGDTQY
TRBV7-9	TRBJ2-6	ASSFRVGWSGANVLT
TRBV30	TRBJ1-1	AWIVWTEAF
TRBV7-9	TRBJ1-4	ASSLGTEGTNEKLF
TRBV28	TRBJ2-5	ASSWGLAGVVTQY
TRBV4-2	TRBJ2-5	ASSPWSGGPGETQY
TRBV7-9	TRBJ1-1	ASSLGGGIIRDTEAF
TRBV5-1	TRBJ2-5	ASSPTGGWETQY
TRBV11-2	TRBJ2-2	ASSFPAGNTGELF